This TCR beta chain was observed in a study of cytomegalovirus exposure and HLA in healthy donors (dated by TCRdb to about 2017). With regard to the full study: An earlier analysis of approximately 600 of the donors reported about 250 Gb of sequence data and roughly 100 million unique TCR beta sequences from about 179 million T cells. The aim of the study was to test whether cataloging public T cell receptors could identify signatures of past pathogen exposure. The later analysis used no new phenotypic data to find candidate immune exposures, relying instead on TCR beta sequences and their occurrence across donors. About 300 gigabases of sequencing data and 70 million to 100 million unique TCR sequences were included in an early release covering around 650 HLA-typed donors. Along with the 666-subject first cohort, a separate validation cohort of over a hundred different subjects was used. Both class I and class II loci were covered by HLA typing, at four-digit resolution. All discovery cohort repertoires had been generated using a single sequencing platform. Donor age, sex, ethnicity and CMV serostatus were collected together with the repertoire data. Among a few hundred genotyped donors of the cohort, an average of roughly 240,000 unique TCR beta nucleotide sequences were sequenced per donor, 15% to 20% of them non-productive. Among the roughly 380 genotyped donors, around 81% belonged to the genetic ancestry cluster associated with self-reported Caucasian donors. To predict cytomegalovirus infection status, the study brought together high-throughput TCR immunosequencing, statistical association of individual TCRs with disease status, and machine learning. A later genetic analysis used genome-wide SNP genotypes for about 60% of the roughly 700 donors, treating that subset as a discovery cohort. To study patterns of TCR occurrence, a later analysis re-analyzed previously published TCR beta repertoires from under 750 donors and added high-resolution HLA genotyping. The T cell repertoires of roughly 660 subjects were profiled by immunosequencing and related to cytomegalovirus serostatus. A few DR-DQ haplotypes were treated as single units for association and clustering because of strong linkage in the cohort. In an earlier analysis of a few hundred of the donors, high-throughput TCR beta sequencing was used to judge whether each TCR beta V gene segment behaved as functional or pseudogenic. The number of typed donors differed by locus: about 620-640 for A, B, C, DRB1 and DQB1; approximately 520 for DQA1; some 590 for DPA1; and 400 to 480 for DPB1. General study outcomes and caveats: CMV serostatus was the only immune exposure information available for the cohort. Correlated functional status among segregating V segments might be attributable to linkage disequilibrium, but an unknown experimental factor could not be ruled out. While some public TCRs were present in many individuals, most TCR sequences turned up only very rarely across donors. Because HLA typing was unavailable for some donors at each locus, only the typed subset was used in association tests. A further reported finding was that TCR beta sequences accurately predicted the HLA-A and HLA-B alleles for most subjects in the first cohort. Cytomegalovirus status was reported to be diagnosed by the classifier with high specificity and sensitivity in both the original and validation cohorts. The 87-base-pair reads could not distinguish some IMGT-functional V segments, including TRBV6-2 and TRBV6-3, so those segments were excluded. Presence/absence analyses assumed roughly uniform sequencing depth across donors, an assumption that may not hold. Strong co-occurrence of HLA alleles, especially DR and DQ, made assigning TCR associations to individual alleles difficult. According to a later analysis, parvovirus B19, influenza, CMV and Epstein-Barr virus appeared linked to several top co-occurrence clusters. Seventeen rarely observed V segments, including chromosome 9 orphons, were excluded from the earlier analysis of some 590 of the donors because counts were too low. A later analysis associated 15,000 to 20,000 TCR beta sequences with specific HLA alleles at a false discovery rate of 0.05. A cluster of highly shared sequence variants was judged likely to represent a technical artifact of the sequencing pipeline. According to a later analysis, TCR association rates differed among HLA loci, with DRB1 alleles showing the most associated TCRs and HLA-C alleles showing the fewest. In this cohort, only TCR beta chains were sequenced, and detectable features were limited by the absence of alpha or paired-chain data. In vitro tests confirmed that a few of the cytomegalovirus-associated TCR beta chains recognize cytomegalovirus antigens. In a later genetic analysis, a missense DCLRE1C variant was associated with V-gene and J-gene trimming of TCR beta chains, and the association was replicated in an independent cohort. In a later analysis, HLA-associated TCR beta chains showed more clonal expansion and lower generation probabilities than non-associated chains that were equally common. According to a later analysis, most CMV-associated TCR beta chains appeared to be HLA-restricted, and the HLA associations seemed to be driven largely by CMV exposure. In an earlier analysis of under 600 of the donors, most TCR beta V segments were observed in productive rearrangements about 87% or about 30% of the time, broadly matching IMGT annotations. The authors suggested that the approach could potentially be generalized to other disease states and immunological phenotypes. Compared with the approximately 720-donor mean, donors in an Asian-associated ancestry cluster had fewer N-insertions in productive TCRs, according to a later genetic analysis. The study gave a list of around 170 TCR beta chains associated with cytomegalovirus.

The cohort consisted of some 670 healthy bone marrow donors. All cohort members were sampled while nominally healthy, although unrecorded immune exposures were likely present. The donor was CMV seronegative and belonged to the group of 352 seronegative cohort members. Every donor gave a peripheral blood sample, and the peripheral blood mononuclear cells from that sample were used for TCR beta sequencing. Genomic DNA was extracted from the blood cell samples with the Qiagen DNeasy Blood Extraction Kit. From its cysteine to its phenylalanine, the CDR3 spans 9 amino acids. Here the CDR3 DNA is all that survives: 27 bases in frame from base 1. Trimming takes 5 bases from V and 10 bases from J, and the germline ends sit 8 bases apart. CDR1 is given as DFQATT and CDR2 as SNEGSKA, both from the germline V gene (reference sequence). The method behind the library was the immunoSEQ multiplex PCR assay. A mixture of 60 forward primers for TCR Vbeta segments and 13 reverse primers for TCR Jbeta segments was used in the multiplex PCR. The CDR3 region of rearranged TCR beta genes was amplified from genomic DNA with a multiplex PCR assay. The Illumina HiSeq System was used to sequence the amplified TCR beta libraries as 87-base-pair reads. Processing in the source paper ran as follows. Across the 700 or so repertoires, a later analysis counted tens of millions of unique TCR beta chains, approximately 10 million of which were shared by at least two donors. To remove PCR and sequencing errors, raw reads were error-corrected and collapsed into unique sequences using a nearest-neighbor algorithm that merged closely related sequences. Alignment of CDR3 sequences to IMGT reference sequences was used to assign V, D and J gene segments. For a sequence to be retained, a match of at least six nucleotides to both a V gene segment and a J gene segment was required. Rearrangements were classified as productive when the CDR3 lacked stop codons and remained in frame with V and J, and all other rearrangements were classified as non-productive. CDR3 was defined by IMGT convention, running from the second conserved V-encoded cysteine to the conserved J-encoded phenylalanine. The earlier analysis of about 590 of the donors excluded sequences that lacked an unambiguous match to a single V gene segment. An earlier analysis of over 450 of the donors classified V segments as functional when productive rearrangements were above 56.7% and as segregating when the standard deviation between donors was above 5%. A statistical classification framework was built for diagnosing cytomegalovirus status from the catalog of TCR beta chain sequences. V and J gene assignment, in a later analysis, came from comparing TCR nucleotide sequences with IMGT/GENE-DB human TR gene sequences. In a later analysis, CDR3 sequences and most-parsimonious VDJ recombination scenarios were assigned using the TCRdist pipeline. In a later analysis, each TCR beta chain was defined by its CDR3 amino acid sequence together with its V-gene family, and reads lacking a unique V-gene family were excluded. A later analysis removed over 500 highly shared, low-generation-probability nucleotide sequences to deal with suspected cross-contamination and a sequencing artifact. For each public chain, a later analysis derived a clonal expansion index from normalized ranks of inferred template counts within each repertoire. In a later analysis, generation probabilities were computed with a VDJ recombination model fitted to out-of-frame rearrangements, and the resulting probabilities were checked against IGoR. In a later analysis, hypergeometric tests were used to score TCR-TCR, TCR-HLA and TCR-CMV co-occurrence, with a repertoire-size bias correction applied to TCR pairs. False discovery rates were estimated in a later analysis by permuting HLA or CMV assignments 20 times. In a later analysis, co-occurring TCRs were grouped using DBSCAN, and TCRdist sequence similarity was added for clustering within HLA-allele-positive subsets. Repertoires with fewer than 30,000 or more than 120,000 public chains, plus five repertoires with anomalous nucleotide sharing, were excluded from co-occurrence clustering. This immuneACCESS table, as held by TCRdb, lists in-frame sequences with V and J called but not all clones. Of the missing ones, under half trace to an unresolved V gene in checked studies; the others have no known cause. The V and J calls and clone size are taken from that table; D and trimming were inferred from the DNA. The sample profile shows around 170,000 clones; 81% of them were found once. The ten largest clones represent 3.5% to 4% of the sample.

As to this clone: What this receptor recognizes is not known. No per-base quality is available; no much larger clone lies one base away.

The origin of this receptor is a man aged 45 to 65 in good health and CMV-seronegative. Recombination joined TRBV20-1 with TRBJ1-1, and perhaps TRBD1 as D gene, on 5 matching bases. The sequencing input was PBMCs. The CDR3 reads as follows: CSAPGVAFF. The nucleotide sequence is TGCAGTGCTCCGGGGGTAGCTTTCTTT.